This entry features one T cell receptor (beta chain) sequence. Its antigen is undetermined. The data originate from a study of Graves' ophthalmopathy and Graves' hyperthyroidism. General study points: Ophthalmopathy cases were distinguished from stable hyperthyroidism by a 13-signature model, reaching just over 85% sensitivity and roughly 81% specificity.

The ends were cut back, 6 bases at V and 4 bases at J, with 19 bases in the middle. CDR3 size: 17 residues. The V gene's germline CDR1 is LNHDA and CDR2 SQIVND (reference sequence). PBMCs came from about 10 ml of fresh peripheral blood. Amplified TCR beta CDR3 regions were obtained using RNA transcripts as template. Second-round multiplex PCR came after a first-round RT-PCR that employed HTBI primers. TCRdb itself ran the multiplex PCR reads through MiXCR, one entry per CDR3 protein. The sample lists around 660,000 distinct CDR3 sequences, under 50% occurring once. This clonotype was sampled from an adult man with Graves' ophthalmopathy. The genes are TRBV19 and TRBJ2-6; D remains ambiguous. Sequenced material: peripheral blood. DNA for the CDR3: TGTGCCAGTAGCGATTGGGCAGCGAACACCGGGGCCAACGTCCTGACTTTC. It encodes CASSDWAANTGANVLTF.